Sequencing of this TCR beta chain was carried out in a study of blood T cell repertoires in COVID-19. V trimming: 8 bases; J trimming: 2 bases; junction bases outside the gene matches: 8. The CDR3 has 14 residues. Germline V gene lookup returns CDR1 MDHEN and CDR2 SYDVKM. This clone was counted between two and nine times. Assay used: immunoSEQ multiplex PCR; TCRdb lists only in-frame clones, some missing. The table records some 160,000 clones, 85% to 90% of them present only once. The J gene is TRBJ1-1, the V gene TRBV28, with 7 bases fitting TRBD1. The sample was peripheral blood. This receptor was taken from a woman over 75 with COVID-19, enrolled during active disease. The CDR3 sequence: CASRTGGINTEAFF. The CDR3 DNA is TGTGCCAGCCGGACAGGTGGGATAAACACTGAAGCTTTCTTT.